Listed here are 26 T cell receptor beta chains from one sample, sequenced in a study of T cell responses to AZD1222 COVID-19 vaccine. Measured with immunoSEQ multiplex PCR; TCRdb has only the in-frame clones, and not every one. The top ten hold roughly 6.4% of the sample, which has 65,000 to 95,000 clones, roughly 94% seen once. Source: peripheral blood, taken on day 0 of MenACWY control vaccination. The source of these receptors is an adult in good health.

The V call is TRBV10-3, the J call TRBJ1-4; tentative D call: TRBD1 (6 bases). The CDR3 covers 15 residues. Germline-derived CDR1 and CDR2 are ENHRY and SYGVKD. The V and J ends lost 0 bases and 5 bases respectively, with 10 bases between them. The CDR3 DNA reads TGTGCCATCAGTGAGTCGAGGGGGGAGAATGAAAAACTGTTTTTT. It encodes CAISESRGENEKLFF.

The chain couples TRBV28 to TRBJ2-4; TRBD2 matches at 10 bases. V was clipped by 6 bases and J by 0 bases; unmatched bases: 8. The CDR3 is made up of 17 amino acids. The germline V gene has CDR1 MDHEN and CDR2 SYDVKM. The CDR3 DNA reads TGTGCCAGCAGCTATCAAGCGGGAGGGCTAGCCAAAAACATTCAGTACTTC. This codes for CASSYQAGGLAKNIQYF.

This clone was seen only a few times. The chain employs TRBV3-1 (or the pseudogene TRBV3-2) and TRBJ2-1; 8 bases are a match to TRBD2. The germline gives CDR1 LGHDT, CDR2 YNNKEL (reference sequence). The CDR3 consists of 14 residues. J lost 7 bases, V lost 9 bases, and 11 bases had no gene match. The CDR3, as DNA: TGTGCCAGTTGGAGAGGACTAGCCTCGAATGAGCAGTTCTTC. Translated, it gives CASWRGLASNEQFF.

CDR3: CASSLAGTGVNEQFF. DNA for the CDR3: TGTGCCAGCAGCTTAGCGGGGACAGGGGTCAATGAGCAGTTCTTC. The V gene is TRBV7-2, the J gene TRBJ2-1, with TRBD1 identical over 10 bases. Germline V lookup: CDR1 SGHTA, CDR2 FQGNSA. The CDR3 spans 15 residues. With V trimmed by 0 bases and J by 6 bases, 2 bases remained unmatched. The whole variable domain, remainder taken from reference TRBV7-2 and TRBJ2-1, is GAGVSQSPSNKVTEKGKDVELRCDPISGHTALYWYRQSLGQGLEFLIYFQGNSAPDKSGLPSDRFSAERTGGSVSTLTIQRTQQEDSAVYLCASSLAGTGVNEQFFGPGTRLTVL.

The J gene is TRBJ2-7, the V gene TRBV5-1; D is undetermined. The germline V gene has CDR1 SGHRS and CDR2 YFSETQ. V lost 0 bases, J lost 1 base, and 5 bases lay in between. This CDR3 is 13 amino acids long. The CDR3 here is CASSLENSYEQYF. Written as DNA, the CDR3 is TGCGCCAGCAGCTTGGAGAATTCCTACGAGCAGTACTTC.

The V gene is TRBV7-9, the J gene TRBJ1-1, with D possibly matching TRBD1 (5 bases). With 5 bases removed from V and 6 bases from J, the gap between germline ends came to 13 bases. The CDR3 consists of 13 residues. Looked up from germline, CDR1 is SEHNR and CDR2 is FQNEAQ (reference sequence). The CDR3 is CASSQSTTAEAFF. In DNA, the CDR3 is TGTGCCAGCAGCCAAAGCACGACAGCTGAAGCTTTCTTT.

V and J are TRBV19 and TRBJ1-5; the D is unclear. The CDR3 runs 15 residues. Germline V gives CDR1 LNHDA, CDR2 SQIVND (reference sequence). Trimming removed 4 bases at V and 7 bases at J, with 17 bases between. The chain's CDR3 is CASSTKPDPDQPQHF. The CDR3 nucleotides read TGTGCCAGTAGTACCAAACCTGACCCGGACCAGCCCCAGCATTTT.

This chain uses TRBV3-1 (or the pseudogene TRBV3-2) with TRBJ2-7; D unresolved. V lost 2 bases to trimming and J lost 2 bases, with 4 bases between them. This CDR3 is built from 12 residues. Germline V CDR1 and CDR2: LGHDT, YNNKEL (reference sequence). The CDR3 nucleotides are TGTGCCAGCAGCCAACCTCCCTACGAGCAGTACTTC. This codes for CASSQPPYEQYF.

This chain joins TRBV20-1 and TRBJ1-4; D remains ambiguous. The germline V gene encodes CDR1 DFQATT and CDR2 SNEGSKA (reference sequence). The V gene lost 3 bases and the J gene lost 0 bases, with 11 bases spanning the gap. The CDR3 covers 15 residues. The CDR3 DNA reads as TGCAGTGCTAGTTCCAGACCTCCAACTAATGAAAAACTGTTTTTT. Amino acids: CSASSRPPTNEKLFF.

The chain combines TRBV4-3 with TRBJ2-1; D remains ambiguous. The CDR3 runs to 18 residues. V was pared by 0 bases and J by 5 bases, with 20 bases between. Per the germline V gene, CDR1 is LGHNA and CDR2 is YSLEER. In DNA, the CDR3 is TGCGCCAGCAGCCAAGACTCGTCTGCCCGTGCGAGAAACAATGAGCAGTTCTTC. Translated: CASSQDSSARARNNEQFF.

This clone was seen only a few times. The chain employs TRBV14 and TRBJ2-5, with D hard to call. The V and J ends lost 1 base and 2 bases respectively, with 5 bases between them. Germline V gene data show CDR1 as SGHDN and CDR2 as FVKESK. The CDR3 is 13 amino acids. DNA for the CDR3: TGTGCCAGCAGCCAAGTTCTACAAGAGACCCAGTACTTC. It is translated as CASSQVLQETQYF.

The chain employs TRBV4-1 and TRBJ1-5, with D possibly being TRBD1 (5 bases). With 0 bases removed from V and 1 base from J, the gap between germline ends came to 10 bases. The CDR3 extends over 16 amino acids. CDR1 MGHRA and CDR2 YSYEKL come from the germline V gene. The CDR3 is CASSQDGAGSNQPQHF. CDR3 DNA: TGCGCCAGCAGCCAAGATGGGGCGGGAAGCAATCAGCCCCAGCATTTT.

The chain employs TRBV19 and TRBJ1-2; D perhaps matches TRBD1 (6 bases). V dropped 5 bases and J dropped 7 bases, with 11 bases sitting between them. CDR3 length equals 12 residues. Germline V CDR1 and CDR2: LNHDA, SQIVND (reference sequence). The CDR3 sequence: CASSLGQSGYTF. CDR3 bases: TGTGCCAGTAGTCTCGGACAGTCTGGCTACACCTTC.

The chain has TRBV28 and TRBJ1-5; D ambiguous. Trimming cost V 4 bases and J 6 bases, with 22 bases left between them. The germline CDR1 and CDR2 sequences are MDHEN and SYDVKM. This CDR3 region has 17 residues. The chain's CDR3 is CASSSPWKGLTVQPQHF. For the CDR3, the DNA is TGTGCCAGCAGTTCGCCGTGGAAGGGTTTGACGGTTCAGCCCCAGCATTTT.

This clone was seen only once. V usage is TRBV6-6 and J usage is TRBJ2-4; 7 bases agree with TRBD1. The CDR3 sequence is 14 residues long. Germline lookup yields CDR1 MNHNY and CDR2 SVGAGI (reference sequence). The junction had 4 bases not matched to a gene; V was cut back by 5 bases and J by 3 bases. CDR3 region: CASSASGGKNIQYF. CDR3 bases: TGTGCCAGCAGTGCATCAGGGGGCAAAAACATTCAGTACTTC.

The chain is built from TRBV27 and TRBJ2-3; D perhaps matches TRBD1 (6 bases). Trimming removed 2 bases at V and 0 bases at J, with 9 bases between. The V gene's germline CDR1 is MNHEY and CDR2 SMNVEV (reference sequence). The CDR3 contains 15 residues. The CDR3 DNA follows: TGTGCCAGCAGTTTAATAGGGGGAAGCACAGATACGCAGTATTTT. Its protein product is CASSLIGGSTDTQYF.

The chain links TRBV6-2 or TRBV6-3 to TRBJ1-1; D is uncertain. In germline, CDR1 is MNHEY, CDR2 SVGEGT. The CDR3 spans 13 residues. V lost 5 bases, J lost 1 base, and 8 bases lay in between. The CDR3 reads CASSEPPNTEAFF. In DNA form, the CDR3 reads TGTGCCAGCAGTGAGCCACCGAACACTGAAGCTTTCTTT.

The chain recombines TRBV5-1 with TRBJ2-7; tentative D call: TRBD1 (6 bases). The CDR3 runs 14 residues. V gave up 5 bases and J gave up 0 bases, with 12 bases separating them. Germline CDR1 SGHRS, CDR2 YFSETQ. This CDR3 is CASRRTVSSYEQYF. In DNA form, the CDR3 reads TGCGCCAGCAGAAGGACAGTGAGCTCCTACGAGCAGTACTTC. Full variable domain (remainder filled in from reference TRBV5-1 and TRBJ2-7): KAGVTQTPRYLIKTRGQQVTLSCSPISGHRSVSWYQQTPGQGLQFLFEYFSETQRNKGNFPGRFSGRQFSNSRSEMNVSTLELGDSALYLCASRRTVSSYEQYFGPGTRLTVT.

The V gene is TRBV7-9, the J gene TRBJ1-6; 7 bases match TRBD1. The trim removed 6 bases at V and 7 bases at J, leaving 9 bases unmatched. Germline assignment: CDR1 SEHNR and CDR2 FQNEAQ (reference sequence). The CDR3 extends over 15 amino acids. CDR3 sequence: CASSPPGQSNSPLHF. The CDR3 DNA reads TGTGCCAGCAGTCCGCCGGGACAGTCGAATTCACCCCTCCACTTT.

The V call is TRBV6-1, the J call TRBJ1-2; 8 bases agree with TRBD1. Trimming at V came to 5 bases and at J to 6 bases, leaving 14 bases not matched to a gene. The CDR3 runs 16 residues. Germline assignment: CDR1 MNHNS and CDR2 SASEGT. CDR3: CASSKGQGATHNGYTF. The CDR3 coding sequence is TGTGCCAGCAGTAAAGGACAGGGCGCGACCCACAATGGCTACACCTTC.

V usage is TRBV20-1 and J usage is TRBJ1-1; TRBD1 agrees at 7 bases. V lost 3 bases to trimming and J lost 4 bases; unmatched junction nucleotides: 8. The germline V gene encodes CDR1 DFQATT and CDR2 SNEGSKA (reference sequence). CDR3 length: 14 amino acids. CDR3 loop: CSASGGGAGTEAFF. In nucleotides, the CDR3 is TGCAGTGCTAGTGGAGGGGGCGCGGGCACTGAAGCTTTCTTT.

V usage is TRBV5-1 and J usage is TRBJ2-2; 9 nucleotides agree with TRBD1. In germline, CDR1 is SGHRS, CDR2 YFSETQ. CDR3 size: 15 residues. Unmatched junction bases numbered 2, after V lost 4 bases and J lost 1 base. The CDR3 DNA is TGCGCCAGCAGCCCGGGACAGGGGAACACCGGGGAGCTGTTTTTT. This sequence encodes CASSPGQGNTGELFF.

This chain joins TRBV2 and TRBJ2-5; D perhaps matches TRBD2 (6 bases). Trimming pared 4 bases from V and 1 base from J, leaving 16 bases between. CDR3 length: 16 residues. CDR1 and CDR2 from the germline V gene are SNHLY and FYNNEI. The DNA of the CDR3 is TGTGCCAGCAGTGTGGTGGCTAGCGAGCCCCAAGAGACCCAGTACTTC. Encoded protein: CASSVVASEPQETQYF.

This clone was recorded only once. This chain joins TRBV10-3 and TRBJ1-2, with D possibly being TRBD1 (6 bases). V was shortened by 4 bases and J by 7 bases, with 16 bases between the two germline ends. Germline CDR1 and CDR2: ENHRY and SYGVKD. The CDR3 has 14 amino acids. CDR3 DNA: TGTGCCATCAGTGTTTCGGGGGGCGAGGTTGGCTACACCTTC. Its translation is CAISVSGGEVGYTF.

The genes are TRBV9 and TRBJ2-1, with D tentatively TRBD2 (6 bases). Trimming removed 3 bases from V and 9 bases from J, with 16 bases in between. The CDR3 has 14 amino acids. Germline CDR1 and CDR2: SGDLS and YYNGEE. The DNA of the CDR3 is TGTGCCAGCAGCGCGGACTTCGTGGGGGGTGAGCAGTTCTTC. It specifies CASSADFVGGEQFF.

The chain is built from TRBV18 and TRBJ1-4; 8 bases fit TRBD1. The V and J ends lost 2 bases and 6 bases, in that order; junction bases with no gene match: 5. Germline V gene sequence: CDR1 KGHSH, CDR2 LQKENI. There are 15 residues in the CDR3. CDR3 region: CASSPRTGRDEKLFF. CDR3 bases: TGTGCCAGCTCACCAAGGACAGGGAGGGATGAAAAACTGTTTTTT.